These 3 T cell receptor beta chains were sequenced from one sample in a study of CXCR3-negative and CXCR3-positive naive CD8 T cells. General study points: In CXCR3-positive naive cells, the TRB CDR3s were more hydrophobic than in CXCR3-negative naive cells.

No antigen is known for these receptors. The TRB cDNA libraries were prepared by 5' RACE with UMI labels. From the 5' RACE reads, TCRdb lists one entry per CDR3 protein and no DNA. This repertoire includes around 6,900 distinct CDR3 sequences. Sequenced input: naive CXCR3+ CD8+ T cells from blood. Subset noted: CD45RO-CCR7+CD27+CD95- naive CD8+ T cells expressing CXCR3 (TNR3+). The receptors originated from a human donor in good health. Some clones in this sample may be carry-over from other donors' samples.

This clonotype is classed as medium-sized (0.01 to 0.1%) by frequency. V is TRBV15 and J is TRBJ2-1. The germline gives CDR1 LNHNV, CDR2 YYDKDF (reference sequence). The CDR3 extends over 13 amino acids. The CDR3 sequence: CATSRDSANEQFF.

This sequence joins TRBV21-1 and TRBJ1-5; TCRdb picks TRBD1, but there is no DNA to check that call. TRBV21-1 is flagged as a pseudogene. This CDR3 has 17 amino acids. CDR3 protein: CASSKNRDNDLNQPQHF.

The chain is built from TRBV7-9 and TRBJ1-2. The germline CDR1 and CDR2 sequences are SEHNR and FQNEAQ (reference sequence). The CDR3 runs 16 residues. The CDR3 sequence: CASSGTHDFVNYGYTF.